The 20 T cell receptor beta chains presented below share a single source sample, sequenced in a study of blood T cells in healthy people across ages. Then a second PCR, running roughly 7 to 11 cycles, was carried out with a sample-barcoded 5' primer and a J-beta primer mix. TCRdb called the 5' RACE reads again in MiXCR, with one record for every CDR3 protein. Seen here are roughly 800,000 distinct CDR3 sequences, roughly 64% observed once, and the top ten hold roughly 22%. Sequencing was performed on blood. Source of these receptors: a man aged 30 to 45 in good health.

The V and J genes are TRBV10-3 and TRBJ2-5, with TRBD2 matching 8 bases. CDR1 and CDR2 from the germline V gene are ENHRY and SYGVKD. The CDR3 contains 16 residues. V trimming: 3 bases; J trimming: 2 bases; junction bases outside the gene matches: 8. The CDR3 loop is CAISDPGRGDQETQYF. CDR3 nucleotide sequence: TGTGCCATCAGTGACCCGGGGCGGGGGGATCAAGAGACCCAGTACTTC.

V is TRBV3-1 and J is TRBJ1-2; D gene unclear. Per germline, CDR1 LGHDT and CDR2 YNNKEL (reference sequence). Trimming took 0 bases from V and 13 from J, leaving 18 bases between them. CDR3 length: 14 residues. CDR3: CASSQDLITGTATF. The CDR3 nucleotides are TGTGCCAGCAGCCAAGATTTAATAACGGGTACAGCCACCTTC.

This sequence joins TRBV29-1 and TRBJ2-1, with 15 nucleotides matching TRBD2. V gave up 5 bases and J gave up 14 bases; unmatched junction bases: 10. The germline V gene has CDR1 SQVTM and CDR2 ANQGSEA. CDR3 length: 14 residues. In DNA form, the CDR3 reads TGCAGCGTTCCTGGACTAGCGGGGGGGCCATCTAAGTTCTTC. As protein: CSVPGLAGGPSKFF.

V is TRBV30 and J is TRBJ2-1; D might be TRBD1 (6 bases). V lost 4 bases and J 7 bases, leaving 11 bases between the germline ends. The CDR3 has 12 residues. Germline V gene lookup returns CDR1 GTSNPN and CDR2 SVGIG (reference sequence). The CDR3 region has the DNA TGTGCCTGGACACCAGGGGTTAATGAGCAGTTCTTC. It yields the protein CAWTPGVNEQFF.

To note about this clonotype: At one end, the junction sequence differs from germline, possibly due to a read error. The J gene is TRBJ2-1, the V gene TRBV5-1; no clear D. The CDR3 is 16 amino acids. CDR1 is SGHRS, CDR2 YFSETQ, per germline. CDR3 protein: CASGLLGDTSYNEQFF. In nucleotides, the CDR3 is TGCGCCAGCGGCTTGTTGGGCGATACCTCCTACAATGAGCAGTTCTTC.

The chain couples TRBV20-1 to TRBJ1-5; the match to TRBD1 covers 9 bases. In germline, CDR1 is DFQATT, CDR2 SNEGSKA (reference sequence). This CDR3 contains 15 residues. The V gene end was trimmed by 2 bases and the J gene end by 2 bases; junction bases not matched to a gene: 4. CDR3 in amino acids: CSARNTGGGNQPQHF. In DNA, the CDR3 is TGCAGTGCTAGAAATACAGGGGGCGGCAATCAGCCCCAGCATTTT.

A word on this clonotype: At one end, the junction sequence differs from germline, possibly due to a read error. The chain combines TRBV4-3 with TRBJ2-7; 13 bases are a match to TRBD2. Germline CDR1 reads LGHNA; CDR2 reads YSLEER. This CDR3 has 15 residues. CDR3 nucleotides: TGTGCCAGCAGCCAACTAGCGGGAGGGCCCTACGAGCAGTACTTC. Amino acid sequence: CASSQLAGGPYEQYF.

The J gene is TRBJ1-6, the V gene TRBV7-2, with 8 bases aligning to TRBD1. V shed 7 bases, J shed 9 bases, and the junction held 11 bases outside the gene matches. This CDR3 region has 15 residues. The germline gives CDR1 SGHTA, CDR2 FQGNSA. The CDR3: CASTAIGRGLSPLHF. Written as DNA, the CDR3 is TGTGCCAGCACCGCGATCGGCAGGGGGCTTTCACCCCTCCACTTT.

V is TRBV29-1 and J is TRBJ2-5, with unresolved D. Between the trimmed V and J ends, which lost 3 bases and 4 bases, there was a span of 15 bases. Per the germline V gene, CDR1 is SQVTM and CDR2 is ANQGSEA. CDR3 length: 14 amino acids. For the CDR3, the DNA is TGCAGCGTTGAGGCAGGAATGCGTCGAGAGACCCAGTACTTC. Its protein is CSVEAGMRRETQYF.

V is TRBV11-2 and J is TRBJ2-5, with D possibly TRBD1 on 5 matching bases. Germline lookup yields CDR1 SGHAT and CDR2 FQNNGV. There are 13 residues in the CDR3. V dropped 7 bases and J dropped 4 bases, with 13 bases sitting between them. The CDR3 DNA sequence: TGTGCCAGCACCGCAGGGATCCTAGAGACCCAGTACTTC. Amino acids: CASTAGILETQYF.

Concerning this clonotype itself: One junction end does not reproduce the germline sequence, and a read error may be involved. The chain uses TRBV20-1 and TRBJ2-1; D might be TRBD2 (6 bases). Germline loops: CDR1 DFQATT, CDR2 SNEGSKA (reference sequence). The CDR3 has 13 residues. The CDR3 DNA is TGCAGTGCTACTCTGGGAGGTTACAAGGAGCAGTTCTTC. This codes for CSATLGGYKEQFF.

CDR3 in DNA: TGCAGTGCTAGAGCTTCCTTGGCGGGGGGAGCGACCCAGTACTTC. As protein: CSARASLAGGATQYF. The V and J genes are TRBV20-1 and TRBJ2-5, with 8 bases lining up with TRBD2. V lost 1 base to trimming and J lost 7 bases; unmatched junction nucleotides: 11. Germline-derived CDR1 and CDR2 are DFQATT and SNEGSKA (reference sequence). The CDR3 consists of 15 residues.

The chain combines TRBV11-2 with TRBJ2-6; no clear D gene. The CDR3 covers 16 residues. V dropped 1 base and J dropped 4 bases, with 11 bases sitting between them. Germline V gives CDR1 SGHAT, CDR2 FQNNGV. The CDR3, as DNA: TGTGCCAGCAGCTTAGGATGGGGTGCCGGGGCCAACGTCCTGACTTTC. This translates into CASSLGWGAGANVLTF.

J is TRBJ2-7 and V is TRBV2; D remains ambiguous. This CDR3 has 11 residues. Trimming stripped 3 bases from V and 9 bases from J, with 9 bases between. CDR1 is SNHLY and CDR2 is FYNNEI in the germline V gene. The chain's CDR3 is CASSDTSAQYF. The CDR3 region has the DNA TGTGCCAGCAGTGATACTTCGGCGCAGTACTTC.

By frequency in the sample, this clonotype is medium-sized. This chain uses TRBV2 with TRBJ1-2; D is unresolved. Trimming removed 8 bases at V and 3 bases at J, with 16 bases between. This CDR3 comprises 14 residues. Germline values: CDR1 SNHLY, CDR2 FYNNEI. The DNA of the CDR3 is TGTGCCAGCGACGGCCTGGGCGGACACTATGGCTACACCTTC. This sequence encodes CASDGLGGHYGYTF.

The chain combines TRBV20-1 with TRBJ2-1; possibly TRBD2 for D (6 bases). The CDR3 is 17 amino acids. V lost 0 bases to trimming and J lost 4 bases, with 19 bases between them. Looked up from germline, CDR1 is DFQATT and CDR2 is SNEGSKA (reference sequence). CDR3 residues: CSARDSSPSGGYNEQFF. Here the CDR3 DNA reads TGCAGTGCTAGAGACTCCAGCCCATCCGGGGGATACAATGAGCAGTTCTTC.

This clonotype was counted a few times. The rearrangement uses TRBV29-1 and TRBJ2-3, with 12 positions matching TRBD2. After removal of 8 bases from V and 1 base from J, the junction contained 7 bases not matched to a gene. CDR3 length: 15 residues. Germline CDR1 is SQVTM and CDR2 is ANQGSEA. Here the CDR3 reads CSTGGLAGRTDTQYF. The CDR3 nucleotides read TGCAGCACAGGAGGACTAGCGGGGCGCACAGATACGCAGTATTTT.

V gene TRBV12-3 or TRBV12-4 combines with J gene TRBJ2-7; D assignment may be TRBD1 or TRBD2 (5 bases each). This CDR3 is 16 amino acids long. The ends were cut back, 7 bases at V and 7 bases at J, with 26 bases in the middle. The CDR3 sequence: CASNPQQAREHGEQYF. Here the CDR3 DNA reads TGTGCCAGCAACCCCCAACAGGCAAGGGAGCATGGAGAGCAGTACTTC.

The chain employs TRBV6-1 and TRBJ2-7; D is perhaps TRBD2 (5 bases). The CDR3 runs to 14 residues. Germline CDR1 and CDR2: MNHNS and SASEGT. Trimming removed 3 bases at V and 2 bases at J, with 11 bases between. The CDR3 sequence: CASSESLGTYEQYF. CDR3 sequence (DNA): TGTGCCAGCAGTGAGTCCCTCGGGACCTACGAGCAGTACTTC.

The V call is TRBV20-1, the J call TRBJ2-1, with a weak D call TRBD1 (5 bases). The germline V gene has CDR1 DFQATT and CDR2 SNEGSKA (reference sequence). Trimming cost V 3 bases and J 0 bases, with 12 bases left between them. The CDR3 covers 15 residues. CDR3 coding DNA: TGCAGTGCTAGGTCACAGGCGAGCTCCTACAATGAGCAGTTCTTC. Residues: CSARSQASSYNEQFF.